This TCR beta chain comes out of a study of cytomegalovirus exposure and HLA in healthy donors. On this clone: Its antigen is unknown.

Assay: immunoSEQ multiplex PCR; the TCRdb copy retains only in-frame clones and omits some. The data hold about 180,000 clones, with 85% observed a single time. Broader study findings: The classifier reportedly diagnosed cytomegalovirus status with high specificity and sensitivity. Specific recognition of CMV antigens was confirmed in vitro for three chains (all CMV-associated). Rare sequences made up most TCRs, while some public TCRs were found in many donors.

V gave up 4 bases and J gave up 2 bases; unmatched junction bases: 8. This CDR3 contains 15 residues. Germline CDR1 and CDR2: MDHEN and SYDVKM. The receptor was isolated from a man younger than 35 in good health and CMV-seropositive. Sequencing was carried out using PBMCs. This sequence joins TRBV28 and TRBJ2-7; TRBD1 matches at 7 bases. The CDR3 here is CASSSPGTDAYEQYF. DNA of the CDR3: TGTGCCAGCAGTTCACCCGGGACAGACGCCTACGAGCAGTACTTC.